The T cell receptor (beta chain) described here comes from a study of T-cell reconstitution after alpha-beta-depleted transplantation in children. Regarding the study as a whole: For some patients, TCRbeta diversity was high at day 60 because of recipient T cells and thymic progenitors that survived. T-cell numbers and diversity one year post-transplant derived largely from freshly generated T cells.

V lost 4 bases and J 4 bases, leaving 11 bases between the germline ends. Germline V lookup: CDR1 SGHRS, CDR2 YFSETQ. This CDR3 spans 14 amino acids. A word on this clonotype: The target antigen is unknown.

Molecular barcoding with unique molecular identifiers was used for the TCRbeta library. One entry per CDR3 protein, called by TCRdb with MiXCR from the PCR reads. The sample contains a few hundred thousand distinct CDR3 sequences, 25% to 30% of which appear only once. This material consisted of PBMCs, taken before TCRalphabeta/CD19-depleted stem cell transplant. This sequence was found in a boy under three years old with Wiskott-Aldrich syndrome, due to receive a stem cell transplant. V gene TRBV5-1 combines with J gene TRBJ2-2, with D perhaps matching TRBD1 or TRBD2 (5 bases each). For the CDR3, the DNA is TGCGCCAGCAGCCCCCAGAGGGGCACCGGGGAGCTGTTTTTT. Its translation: CASSPQRGTGELFF.